This TCR beta chain was sequenced during a study of blood T cell repertoires in COVID-19. Data came from immunoSEQ multiplex PCR; TCRdb stores just in-frame clones and leaves some out. Among around 330,000 clones listed, around 90% were seen once. This clone was recorded a few times. Trimming stripped 1 base from V and 6 bases from J, with 14 bases between. The CDR3 totals 15 residues. Germline CDR1 and CDR2: LGHNA and YNFKEQ. All enrollees were about 18 to 95 years old and from about 25 US areas. The sequencing sample was made of PBMCs or T cells enriched from blood (not recorded which). The source is a man aged 55 to 70 who had recovered from COVID-19. The chain carries TRBV4-2 and TRBJ2-3, with D possibly being TRBD2 (5 bases). In DNA form, the CDR3 reads TGTGCCAGCAGCCAAGCGACCTTCCGAGGGGATACGCAGTATTTT. Protein sequence: CASSQATFRGDTQYF.